These T cell receptor beta chains were read from a single sample in a study of neurological immune-mediated disorders. From the 5' RACE reads, TCRdb called clonotypes with MiXCR, one entry per CDR3 protein. The sample records 65,000 to 70,000 distinct CDR3 sequences, over 4% being singletons. Sequenced input: PBMCs. The receptors were gathered from a man aged 45-60 years with multiple sclerosis. Both conserved end residues are part of each CDR3. The D gene is left open where the match is weak. Sizes are listed as how often the clone was seen (once, few, many) or a class if it is expanded.

clone_size,j_call,v_call,d_call,cdr3_aa,cdr3_nt
many,TRBJ2-4,TRBV20-1,-,CSASMARAKNIQYF,TGCAGTGCTAGTATGGCGCGCGCCAAAAACATTCAGTACTTC
many,TRBJ2-5,TRBV7-2,TRBD1,CASSLRGTGAQETQYF,TGTGCCAGCAGCTTACGTGGGACAGGGGCCCAAGAGACCCAGTACTTC
many,TRBJ2-3,TRBV10-3,TRBD2,CAVWGGGVVSSSTDTQYF,TGTGCCGTTTGGGGCGGGGGGGTCGTCTCGTCCAGCACAGATACGCAGTATTTT
many,TRBJ1-1,TRBV6-5,-,CASRVFEGNTEAFF,TGTGCCAGCAGGGTTTTCGAGGGGAACACTGAAGCTTTCTTT
many,TRBJ1-5,TRBV7-9,TRBD1,CASSLGTGTDQPQHF,TGTGCCAGCAGCCTCGGGACAGGGACTGATCAGCCCCAGCATTTT
many,TRBJ2-5,TRBV3-1,-,CASSQLYRTTRQETQYF,TGTGCCAGCAGCCAACTATATAGGACAACCCGCCAAGAGACCCAGTACTTC
many,TRBJ2-5,TRBV6-5,TRBD2,CASSRKPPGGQETQYF,TGTGCCAGCAGCCGCAAACCCCCGGGGGGACAAGAGACCCAGTACTTC
many,TRBJ2-1,TRBV10-3,-,CAISEPTGYNEQFF,TGTGCCATCAGTGAGCCCACAGGGTACAATGAGCAGTTCTTC
many,TRBJ2-2,TRBV4-1,TRBD1,CASRGQERGTGELFF,TGCGCCAGCAGGGGACAGGAAAGAGGCACCGGGGAGCTGTTTTTT
many,TRBJ1-1,TRBV5-5,-,CASSLTPNTEAFF,TGTGCCAGCAGCTTGACGCCGAACACTGAAGCTTTCTTT
many,TRBJ1-1,TRBV20-1,-,CSVLGIGNTEAFF,TGCAGTGTTCTGGGAATAGGGAACACTGAAGCTTTCTTT
many,TRBJ2-2,TRBV6-5,-,CASSYRTGELFF,TGTGCCAGCAGTTATAGAACCGGGGAGCTGTTTTTT
many,TRBJ1-2,TRBV12-3/TRBV12-4,-,CASSLSVGGRPMAYTF,TGTGCCAGCAGTTTAAGTGTCGGAGGCCGACCTATGGCCTACACCTTC
many,TRBJ2-1,TRBV15,-,CATSLRGPYNEQFF,TGTGCCACCAGCTTACGGGGCCCTTACAATGAGCAGTTCTTC
many,TRBJ1-5,TRBV20-1,-,CSATSGDQPQHF,TGCAGTGCCACCTCTGGGGATCAGCCCCAGCATTTT
many,TRBJ2-2,TRBV3-1,TRBD1,CASSRQGARTGELFF,TGTGCCAGCAGCCGACAGGGGGCGCGCACCGGGGAGCTGTTTTTT
many,TRBJ2-3,TRBV12-3/TRBV12-4,-,CASKKALLSTDTQYF,TGTGCCAGCAAGAAAGCCCTACTGAGCACAGATACGCAGTATTTT
many,TRBJ2-1,TRBV5-1,-,CASSFNGAGSNEQFF,TGCGCCAGCAGCTTCAACGGCGCGGGAAGCAATGAGCAGTTCTTC
many,TRBJ1-1,TRBV5-1,TRBD1,CASRPQGSSTEAFF,TGCGCCAGCAGGCCACAGGGGTCTAGCACTGAAGCTTTCTTT
many,TRBJ2-5,TRBV20-1,TRBD2,CRAGTTQETQYF,TGCAGGGCCGGGACTACACAAGAGACCCAGTACTTC
many,TRBJ2-5,TRBV7-8,TRBD2,CASSLELAGGEKTQYF,TGTGCCAGCAGCTTGGAGCTAGCGGGGGGGGAGAAGACCCAGTACTTC
many,TRBJ2-7,TRBV7-9,-,CASSPELYEQYF,TGTGCCAGCAGTCCCGAGTTGTACGAGCAGTACTTC
many,TRBJ2-1,TRBV4-1,-,CASSQDPRAESTMYEQFF,TGCGCCAGCAGCCAAGATCCGCGGGCGGAAAGCACAATGTATGAGCAGTTCTTC
few,TRBJ1-1,TRBV4-1,-,CASSQEWGGERHAFF,TGCGCCAGCAGCCAAGAATGGGGGGGCGAGAGGCACGCTTTCTTT
many,TRBJ2-3,TRBV10-2,TRBD2,CASSQAGGRTDTQYF,TGCGCCAGCAGTCAAGCGGGGGGACGCACAGATACGCAGTATTTT
many,TRBJ2-3,TRBV5-5,-,CASSLGRGPTDTQYF,TGTGCCAGCAGCTTGGGACGGGGGCCCACAGATACGCAGTATTTT
many,TRBJ1-1,TRBV29-1,-,CSVERRLNTEAFF,TGCAGCGTTGAAAGGAGGCTGAACACTGAAGCTTTCTTT
many,TRBJ1-1,TRBV20-1,TRBD1,CSASPGGMNTEAFF,TGCAGTGCTAGTCCAGGGGGGATGAACACTGAAGCTTTCTTT
many,TRBJ1-6,TRBV20-1,-,CSASTQFNSPLHF,TGCAGTGCTAGTACACAGTTTAATTCACCCCTCCACTTT
many,TRBJ1-2,TRBV20-1,-,CSARERGSNYGYTF,TGCAGTGCTAGAGAAAGAGGCTCTAACTATGGCTACACCTTC
few,TRBJ1-5,TRBV20-1,TRBD1,CSARGTGGQNQPQNF,TGCAGTGCTAGAGGGACAGGGGGCCAAAATCAGCCCCAGAATTTT
many,TRBJ1-1,TRBV20-1,TRBD1,CSARGQGRWTEAFF,TGCAGTGCTAGGGGACAGGGACGATGGACTGAAGCTTTCTTT
many,TRBJ2-5,TRBV7-3,-,CASSSRGGETQYF,TGTGCCAGCAGCTCTAGGGGGGGAGAGACCCAGTACTTC
many,TRBJ2-5,TRBV20-1,-,CSARDRGNQETQYF,TGCAGTGCTAGAGATCGGGGGAACCAAGAGACCCAGTACTTC
many,TRBJ2-1,TRBV15,-,CATSNQDRYNEQFF,TGTGCCACCAGCAACCAGGACAGATACAATGAGCAGTTCTTC
many,TRBJ2-5,TRBV12-3/TRBV12-4,TRBD1,CASSRDRGEETQYF,TGTGCCAGCAGCCGGGACAGGGGGGAAGAGACCCAGTACTTC
many,TRBJ2-7,TRBV7-9,-,CASSLALTSYEQYF,TGTGCCAGCAGCTTAGCTTTAACCTCCTACGAGCAGTACTTC
many,TRBJ1-5,TRBV12-3/TRBV12-4,-,CASSGKGRLRNQPQHF,TGTGCCAGCAGTGGGAAGGGACGGTTACGTAATCAGCCCCAGCATTTT
many,TRBJ2-7,TRBV7-2,-,CASSRDLTYEQYF,TGTGCCAGCAGCCGGGACCTCACCTACGAGCAGTACTTC
few,TRBJ1-5,TRBV20-1,TRBD1,CSASRTGSDGEPQNF,TGCAGTGCGTCTCGGACAGGATCTGACGGGGAGCCCCAGAATTTT